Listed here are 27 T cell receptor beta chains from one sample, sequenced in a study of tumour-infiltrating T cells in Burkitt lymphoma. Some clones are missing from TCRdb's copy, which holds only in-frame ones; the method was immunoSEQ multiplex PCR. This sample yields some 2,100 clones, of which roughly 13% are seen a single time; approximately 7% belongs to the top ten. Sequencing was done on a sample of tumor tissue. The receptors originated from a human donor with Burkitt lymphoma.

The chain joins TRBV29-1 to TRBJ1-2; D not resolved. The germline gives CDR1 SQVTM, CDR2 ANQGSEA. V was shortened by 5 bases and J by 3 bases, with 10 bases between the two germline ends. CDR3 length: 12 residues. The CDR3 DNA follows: TGCAGCGTTAACGAGGCAGACTATGGCTACACCTTC. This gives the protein CSVNEADYGYTF.

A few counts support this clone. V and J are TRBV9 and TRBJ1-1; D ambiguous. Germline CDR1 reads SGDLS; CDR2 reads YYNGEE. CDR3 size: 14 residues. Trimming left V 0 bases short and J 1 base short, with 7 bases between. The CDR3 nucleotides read TGTGCCAGCAGCGTAGGGCAAGCGAACACTGAAGCTTTCTTT. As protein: CASSVGQANTEAFF.

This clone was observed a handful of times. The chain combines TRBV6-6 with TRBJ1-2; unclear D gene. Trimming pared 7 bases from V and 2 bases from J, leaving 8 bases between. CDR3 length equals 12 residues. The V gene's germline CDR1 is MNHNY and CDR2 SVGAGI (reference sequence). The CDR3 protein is CASMMDNYGYTF. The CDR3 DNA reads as TGTGCCAGCATGATGGACAACTATGGCTACACCTTC.

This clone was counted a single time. CDR3 amino acids: CASSAQGAMFGYTF. The CDR3, as DNA: TGTGCCAGCAGCGCACAGGGGGCGATGTTCGGCTACACCTTC. This chain joins TRBV7-2 and TRBJ1-2; 9 bases map to TRBD1. V dropped 5 bases and J dropped 8; count of bases not matched to a gene: 9. Per germline, CDR1 SGHTA and CDR2 FQGNSA. This CDR3 has 14 residues. The full variable domain, in which reference TRBV7-2 and TRBJ1-2 provide the parts outside the CDR3, is GAGVSQSPSNKVTEKGKDVELRCDPISGHTALYWYRQSLGQGLEFLIYFQGNSAPDKSGLPSDRFSAERTGGSVSTLTIQRTQQEDSAVYLCASSAQGAMFGYTFGSGTRLTVV.

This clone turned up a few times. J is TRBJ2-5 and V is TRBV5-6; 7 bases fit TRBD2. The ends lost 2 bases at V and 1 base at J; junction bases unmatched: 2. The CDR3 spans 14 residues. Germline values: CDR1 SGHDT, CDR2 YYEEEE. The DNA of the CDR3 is TGTGCCAGCAGCTTTGCTAGCGGCCAAGAGACCCAGTACTTC. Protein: CASSFASGQETQYF.

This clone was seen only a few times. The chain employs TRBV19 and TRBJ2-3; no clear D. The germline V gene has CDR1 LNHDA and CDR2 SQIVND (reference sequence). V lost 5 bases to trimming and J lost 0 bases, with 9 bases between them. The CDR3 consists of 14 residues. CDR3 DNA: TGTGCCAGTAGTTGGAGTACTAGCACAGATACGCAGTATTTT. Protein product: CASSWSTSTDTQYF.

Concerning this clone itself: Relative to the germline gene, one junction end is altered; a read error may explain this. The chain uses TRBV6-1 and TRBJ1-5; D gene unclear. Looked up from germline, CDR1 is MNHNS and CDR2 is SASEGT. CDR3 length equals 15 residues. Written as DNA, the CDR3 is TGTACCAGCAGTATGAATCTTTATAGCAATCAGCCCCAGCATTTT. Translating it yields CTSSMNLYSNQPQHF.

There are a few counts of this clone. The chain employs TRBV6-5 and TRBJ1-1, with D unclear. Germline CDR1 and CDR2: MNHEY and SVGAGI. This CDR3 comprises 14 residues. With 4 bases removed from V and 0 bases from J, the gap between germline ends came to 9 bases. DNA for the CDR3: TGTGCCAGCAGTTTCCTAGGCATGAACACTGAAGCTTTCTTT. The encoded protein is CASSFLGMNTEAFF.

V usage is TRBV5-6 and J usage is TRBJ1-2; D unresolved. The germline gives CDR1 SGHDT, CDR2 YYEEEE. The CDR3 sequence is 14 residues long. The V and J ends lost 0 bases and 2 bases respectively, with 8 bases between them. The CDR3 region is CASSLVGQNYGYTF. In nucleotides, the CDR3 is TGTGCCAGCAGCTTGGTAGGCCAGAACTATGGCTACACCTTC.

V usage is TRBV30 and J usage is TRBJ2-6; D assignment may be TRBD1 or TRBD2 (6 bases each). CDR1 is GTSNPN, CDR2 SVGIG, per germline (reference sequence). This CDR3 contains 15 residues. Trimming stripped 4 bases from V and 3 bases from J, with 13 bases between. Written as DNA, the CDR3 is TGTGCCTGGACTGTAGGGGGGCTTGGGGCCAACGTCCTGACTTTC. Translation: CAWTVGGLGANVLTF.

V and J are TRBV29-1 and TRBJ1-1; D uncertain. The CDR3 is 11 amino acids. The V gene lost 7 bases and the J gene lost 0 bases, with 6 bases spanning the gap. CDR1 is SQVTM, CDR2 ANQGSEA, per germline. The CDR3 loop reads CSAYMNTEAFF. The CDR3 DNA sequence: TGCAGCGCGTATATGAACACTGAAGCTTTCTTT.

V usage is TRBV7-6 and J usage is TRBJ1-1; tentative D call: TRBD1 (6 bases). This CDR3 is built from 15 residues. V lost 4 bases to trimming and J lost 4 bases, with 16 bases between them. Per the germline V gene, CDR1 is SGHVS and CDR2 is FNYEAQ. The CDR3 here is CASSSELTGGTEAFF. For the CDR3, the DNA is TGTGCCAGCAGCTCAGAGCTGACAGGCGGCACTGAAGCTTTCTTT.

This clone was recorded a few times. CDR3 protein: CASSSEPGRQETQYF. In DNA, the CDR3 is TGTGCCAGCAGCTCCGAACCGGGACGACAAGAGACCCAGTACTTC. The genes are TRBV7-2 and TRBJ2-5, with D perhaps given as TRBD1 or TRBD2 (5 bases each). Trimming took 4 bases from V and 2 from J, leaving 14 bases between them. Germline V gene data show CDR1 as SGHTA and CDR2 as FQGNSA. This CDR3 spans 15 amino acids.

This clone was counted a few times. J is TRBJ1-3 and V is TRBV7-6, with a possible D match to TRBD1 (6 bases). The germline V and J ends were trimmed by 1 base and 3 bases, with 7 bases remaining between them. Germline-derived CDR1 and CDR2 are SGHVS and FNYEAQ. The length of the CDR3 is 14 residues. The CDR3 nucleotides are TGTGCCAGCAGCTTAGGGGGGCATGGAAACACCATATATTTT. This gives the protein CASSLGGHGNTIYF. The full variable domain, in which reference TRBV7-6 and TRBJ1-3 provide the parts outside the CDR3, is GAGVSQSPRYKVTKRGQDVALRCDPISGHVSLYWYRQALGQGPEFLTYFNYEAQQDKSGLPNDRFSAERPEGSISTLTIQRTEQRDSAMYRCASSLGGHGNTIYFGEGSWLTVV.

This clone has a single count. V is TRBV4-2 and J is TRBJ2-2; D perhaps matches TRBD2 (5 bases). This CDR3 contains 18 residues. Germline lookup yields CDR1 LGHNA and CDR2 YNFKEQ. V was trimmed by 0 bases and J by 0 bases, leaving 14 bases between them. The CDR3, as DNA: TGTGCCAGCAGCCAAGATGATCGGAGGACCCCGAACACCGGGGAGCTGTTTTTT. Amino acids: CASSQDDRRTPNTGELFF.

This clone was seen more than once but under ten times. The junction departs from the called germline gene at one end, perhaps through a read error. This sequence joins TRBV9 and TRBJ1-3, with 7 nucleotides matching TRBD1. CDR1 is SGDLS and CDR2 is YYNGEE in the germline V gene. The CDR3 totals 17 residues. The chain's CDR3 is CASSGRGQQISGNTVYF. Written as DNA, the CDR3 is TGTGCCAGCAGCGGACGGGGACAGCAAATCTCTGGAAACACCGTATATTTT.

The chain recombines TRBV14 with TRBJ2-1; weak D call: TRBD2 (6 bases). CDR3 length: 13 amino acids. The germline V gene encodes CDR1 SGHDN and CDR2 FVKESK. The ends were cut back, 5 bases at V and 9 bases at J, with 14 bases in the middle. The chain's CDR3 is CASSISGGGEQFF. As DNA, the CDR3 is TGTGCCAGCAGCATCTCCGGGGGTGGTGAGCAGTTCTTC.

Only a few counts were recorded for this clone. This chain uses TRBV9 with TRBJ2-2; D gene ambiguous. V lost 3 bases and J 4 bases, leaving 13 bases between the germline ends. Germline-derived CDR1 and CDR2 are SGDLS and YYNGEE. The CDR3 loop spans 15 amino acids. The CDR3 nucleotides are TGTGCCAGCAGCGATGGGGTAGTAAGCACCGGGGAGCTGTTTTTT. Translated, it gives CASSDGVVSTGELFF.

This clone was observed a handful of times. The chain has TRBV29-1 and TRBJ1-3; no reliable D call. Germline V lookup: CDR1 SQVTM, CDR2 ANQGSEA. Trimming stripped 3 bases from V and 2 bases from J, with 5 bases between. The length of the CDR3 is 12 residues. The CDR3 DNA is TGCAGCGTTGACTCAGCTGGAAACACCATATATTTT. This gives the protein CSVDSAGNTIYF.

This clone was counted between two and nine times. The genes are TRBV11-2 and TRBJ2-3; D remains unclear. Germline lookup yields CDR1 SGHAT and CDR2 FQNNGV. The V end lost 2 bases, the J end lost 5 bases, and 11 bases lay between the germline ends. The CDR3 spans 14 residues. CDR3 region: CASSLPPLRDTQYF. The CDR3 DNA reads TGTGCCAGCAGCTTACCCCCCTTGAGAGATACGCAGTATTTT.

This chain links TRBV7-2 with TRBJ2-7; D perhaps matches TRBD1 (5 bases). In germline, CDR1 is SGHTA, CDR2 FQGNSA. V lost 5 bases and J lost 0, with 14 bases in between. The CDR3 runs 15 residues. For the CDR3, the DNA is TGTGCCAGCAGCCCGACAGCGTGGGGCTCCTACGAGCAGTACTTC. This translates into CASSPTAWGSYEQYF.

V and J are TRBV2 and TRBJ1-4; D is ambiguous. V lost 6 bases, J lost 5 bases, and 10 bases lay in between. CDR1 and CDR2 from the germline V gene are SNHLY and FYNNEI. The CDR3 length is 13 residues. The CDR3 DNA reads TGTGCCAGCAGGGACGGACCAAATGAAAAACTGTTTTTT. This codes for CASRDGPNEKLFF.

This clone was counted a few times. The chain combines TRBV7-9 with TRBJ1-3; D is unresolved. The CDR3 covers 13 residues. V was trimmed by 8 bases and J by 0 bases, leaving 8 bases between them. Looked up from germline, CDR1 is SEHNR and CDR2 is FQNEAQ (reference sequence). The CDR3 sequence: CASGSGSGNTIYF. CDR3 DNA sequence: TGTGCCAGCGGTTCGGGCTCTGGAAACACCATATATTTT.

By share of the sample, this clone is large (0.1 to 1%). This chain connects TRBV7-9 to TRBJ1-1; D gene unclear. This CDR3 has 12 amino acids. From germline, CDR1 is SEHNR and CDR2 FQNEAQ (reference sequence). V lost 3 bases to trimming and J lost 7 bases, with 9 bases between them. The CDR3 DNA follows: TGTGCCAGCAGCTTTTTGGCGGATGAAGCTTTCTTT. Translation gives CASSFLADEAFF.

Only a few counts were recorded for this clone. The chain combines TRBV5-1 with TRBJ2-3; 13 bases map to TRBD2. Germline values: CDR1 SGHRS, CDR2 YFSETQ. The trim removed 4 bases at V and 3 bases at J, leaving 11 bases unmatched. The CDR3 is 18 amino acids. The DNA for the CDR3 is TGCGCCAGCAGCGCCGGACTAGCGGGGGTTGCGGGGACAGATACGCAGTATTTT. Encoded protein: CASSAGLAGVAGTDTQYF.

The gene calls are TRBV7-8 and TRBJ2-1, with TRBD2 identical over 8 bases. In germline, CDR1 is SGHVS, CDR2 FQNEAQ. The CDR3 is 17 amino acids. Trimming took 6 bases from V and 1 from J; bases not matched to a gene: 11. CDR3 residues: CASSIRFGGDSYNEQFF. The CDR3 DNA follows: TGTGCCAGCAGTATTAGATTCGGGGGGGATTCCTACAATGAGCAGTTCTTC.

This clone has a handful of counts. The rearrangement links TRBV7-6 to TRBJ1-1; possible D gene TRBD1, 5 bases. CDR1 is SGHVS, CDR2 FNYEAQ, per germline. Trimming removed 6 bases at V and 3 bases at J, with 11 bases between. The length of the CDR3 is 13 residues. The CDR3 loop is CASSLRGHTEAFF. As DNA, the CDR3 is TGTGCCAGCAGTCTCCGGGGCCACACTGAAGCTTTCTTT.